Shown below are 25 T cell receptor beta chains from a single sample sequenced in a study of cytomegalovirus exposure and HLA in healthy donors. Profiling relied on immunoSEQ multiplex PCR, and the TCRdb table lists in-frame clones only, not all of them. Among 120,000 or so clones, 70% to 90% were seen once, and the ten largest hold roughly 2%. Source material: PBMCs. The source of these receptors is a woman in her 30s in good health and CMV-seronegative.

The V and J genes are TRBV6-5 and TRBJ2-7; D remains unclear. Germline CDR1 is MNHEY and CDR2 is SVGAGI. The CDR3 contains 11 residues. The V gene lost 3 bases and the J gene lost 9 bases, with 9 bases spanning the gap. CDR3 bases: TGTGCCAGCAGTTATGGTCCCAGGCAGTACTTC. This encodes CASSYGPRQYF.

V gene TRBV6-6 combines with J gene TRBJ2-5, with D unclear. This CDR3 is built from 11 residues. V lost 8 bases, J lost 3 bases, and 7 bases lay in between. Germline V gives CDR1 MNHNY, CDR2 SVGAGI (reference sequence). The CDR3 DNA reads as TGTGCCAGCCTTGTCGAAGAGACCCAGTACTTC. This encodes CASLVEETQYF.

V usage is TRBV7-8 and J usage is TRBJ1-5; D not certain. Trimming took off 0 bases at V and 3 bases at J, with 27 bases between the two ends. The CDR3 has 21 amino acids. Per the germline V gene, CDR1 is SGHVS and CDR2 is FQNEAQ. CDR3 DNA sequence: TGTGCCAGCAGCTTAGCCCTTTGGAGGGTGGGAGCCCTAGCATTCAATCAGCCCCAGCATTTT. Translating gives CASSLALWRVGALAFNQPQHF.

CDR3 coding DNA: TGTGCCAGCAGCCTACGCGGGTTTGGAGACGAGCAGTACTTC. Amino acid sequence: CASSLRGFGDEQYF. The rearrangement joins TRBV7-3 to TRBJ2-7; tentatively, D is TRBD2 (5 bases). CDR3 length: 14 amino acids. The germline V gene encodes CDR1 SGHTA and CDR2 FQGTGA. V lost 5 bases to trimming and J lost 5 bases, with 16 bases between them.

V gene TRBV7-2 combines with J gene TRBJ1-2; D not resolved. Trimming stripped 2 bases from V and 8 bases from J, with 12 bases between. In germline, CDR1 is SGHTA, CDR2 FQGNSA. The CDR3 covers 13 residues. The CDR3 spells CASSLTYPGGYTF. The CDR3 DNA reads TGTGCCAGCAGCTTAACCTATCCGGGGGGCTACACCTTC.

This clone appeared once. This chain links TRBV30 with TRBJ1-3; no definite D call. The CDR3 totals 16 residues. In germline, CDR1 is GTSNPN, CDR2 SVGIG (reference sequence). V lost 0 bases and J 0 bases, leaving 12 bases between the germline ends. The chain's CDR3 is CAWSVRKESSGNTIYF. As DNA, the CDR3 is TGTGCCTGGAGTGTACGAAAGGAGAGCTCTGGAAACACCATATATTTT.

J is TRBJ1-2 and V is TRBV2; D may be TRBD1 (6 bases). The CDR3 loop spans 13 amino acids. Trimming cost V 4 bases and J 4 bases, with 10 bases left between them. Germline V lookup: CDR1 SNHLY, CDR2 FYNNEI. CDR3 nucleotide sequence: TGTGCCAGCAGTGTGGGGACACTCTATGGCTACACCTTC. It encodes CASSVGTLYGYTF.

This rearrangement joins TRBV27 to TRBJ2-1; 8 bases are shared with TRBD1. Trimming cost V 0 bases and J 7 bases; bases outside gene matches: 8. The germline V gene has CDR1 MNHEY and CDR2 SMNVEV (reference sequence). The CDR3 length is 16 residues. CDR3 sequence reads: CASSLSPDRVGNEQFF. CDR3 DNA sequence: TGTGCCAGCAGTTTATCTCCGGACAGGGTGGGAAATGAGCAGTTCTTC.

The genes are TRBV5-1 and TRBJ2-3, with TRBD2 matching over 11 bases. V shed 0 bases and J 2 bases; nucleotides not matched to a gene: 2. CDR3 length: 16 residues. Germline assignment: CDR1 SGHRS and CDR2 YFSETQ. CDR3 region: CASSLVLAGVTDTQYF. CDR3 bases: TGCGCCAGCAGCTTGGTACTAGCGGGGGTCACAGATACGCAGTATTTT.

J is TRBJ1-1 and V is TRBV10-3; no reliable D call. V shed 6 bases and J shed 1 base, with 6 bases lying between them. Germline V gene sequence: CDR1 ENHRY, CDR2 SYGVKD. This CDR3 is built from 12 residues. CDR3 loop: CAISQANTEAFF. CDR3 DNA sequence: TGTGCCATCAGCCAGGCGAACACTGAAGCTTTCTTT.

V and J are TRBV7-2 and TRBJ1-1, with 10 positions matching TRBD1. Germline CDR1 reads SGHTA; CDR2 reads FQGNSA. The CDR3 spans 16 residues. V shed 5 bases, J shed 4 bases, and the junction held 10 bases outside the gene matches. CDR3 bases: TGTGCCAGCAGCAACCGGGACAGGGGATTTGGCACTGAAGCTTTCTTT. Translated: CASSNRDRGFGTEAFF.

The rearrangement joins TRBV9 to TRBJ1-6; D may be TRBD1 (6 bases). The CDR3 length is 17 residues. Germline V gene lookup returns CDR1 SGDLS and CDR2 YYNGEE. Trimming stripped 2 bases from V and 5 bases from J, with 17 bases between. The CDR3 sequence is CASSVSRQAGDNSPLHF. The CDR3 DNA sequence: TGTGCCAGCAGCGTTAGTAGACAGGCCGGGGATAATTCACCCCTCCACTTT.

The V call is TRBV7-2, the J call TRBJ2-3; 7 nucleotides match TRBD2. J lost 2 bases, V lost 5 bases, and 4 bases had no gene match. This CDR3 is built from 14 residues. The germline CDR1 and CDR2 sequences are SGHTA and FQGNSA. CDR3 in DNA: TGTGCCAGCAGCCGCGGGACTACCACAGATACGCAGTATTTT. It codes for CASSRGTTTDTQYF.

The rearrangement uses TRBV10-3 and TRBJ2-3; 9 nucleotides line up with TRBD2. V lost 2 bases and J lost 4; bases outside the gene matches: 4. CDR1 is ENHRY and CDR2 is SYGVKD in the germline V gene. The CDR3 contains 15 residues. The CDR3 DNA is TGTGCCATCAGTGAGGGAGCGGGGGGCGCAGATACGCAGTATTTT. It translates to CAISEGAGGADTQYF.

The chain uses TRBV19 and TRBJ2-1; D unclear. Germline values: CDR1 LNHDA, CDR2 SQIVND (reference sequence). The CDR3 runs 13 residues. V lost 6 bases, J lost 1 base, and 7 bases lay in between. The CDR3 bases are TGTGCCAGTAGAAGAGAGTCCTACAATGAGCAGTTCTTC. Its protein is CASRRESYNEQFF.

The CDR3 is CASSEEQGVSPLHF. The DNA for the CDR3 is TGTGCCAGCAGTGAAGAGCAGGGGGTTTCACCCCTCCACTTT. The rearrangement joins TRBV2 to TRBJ1-6; 7 bases fit TRBD1. V shed 1 base, J shed 9 bases, and the junction held 3 bases outside the gene matches. Germline CDR1 reads SNHLY; CDR2 reads FYNNEI. This CDR3 is built from 14 residues.

This clone has only one observation. The rearrangement uses TRBV7-2 and TRBJ2-3, with D possibly matching TRBD1 (6 bases). Looked up from germline, CDR1 is SGHTA and CDR2 is FQGNSA. The ends were cut back, 1 base at V and 5 bases at J, with 10 bases in the middle. CDR3 length: 14 amino acids. The CDR3 nucleotides read TGTGCCAGCAGCTTAGGAACCAGGGGAGATACGCAGTATTTT. It is translated as CASSLGTRGDTQYF.

V gene TRBV9 combines with J gene TRBJ2-2, with TRBD2 matching 8 bases. This CDR3 comprises 13 residues. Germline V CDR1 and CDR2: SGDLS, YYNGEE. V gave up 5 bases and J gave up 5 bases; unmatched junction bases: 2. CDR3 in amino acids: CASRRLATGELFF. The CDR3 nucleotides are TGTGCCAGCAGAAGACTAGCGACCGGGGAGCTGTTTTTT.

The chain links TRBV5-6 to TRBJ2-1, with 7 bases lining up with TRBD2. Germline V gives CDR1 SGHDT, CDR2 YYEEEE. V shed 4 bases, J shed 3 bases, and the junction held 10 bases outside the gene matches. The CDR3 consists of 16 residues. Written as DNA, the CDR3 is TGTGCCAGCAGCGCAGAGTATTCGGGGGGCTACAATGAGCAGTTCTTC. Its protein is CASSAEYSGGYNEQFF.

V and J are TRBV13 and TRBJ2-7; 7 positions agree with TRBD1. Germline V gene data show CDR1 as PRHDT and CDR2 as FYEKMQ (reference sequence). The CDR3 spans 15 residues. V lost 2 bases to trimming and J lost 4 bases; unmatched junction nucleotides: 8. CDR3 sequence (DNA): TGTGCCAGCAGCTTAAGAGAGGGGGCAGGGTACGAGCAGTACTTC. This translates into CASSLREGAGYEQYF.

This rearrangement joins TRBV4-3 to TRBJ2-6; D gene unclear. Deletions cut 3 bases from V and 0 bases from J, with 6 bases between. The CDR3 covers 15 residues. In germline, CDR1 is LGHNA, CDR2 YSLEER. The CDR3 region is CASSQRGSGANVLTF. The CDR3 region has the DNA TGCGCCAGCAGCCAGCGAGGCTCTGGGGCCAACGTCCTGACTTTC.

This clone was observed once. The chain is built from TRBV18 and TRBJ2-7; 7 bases are a match to TRBD2. This CDR3 is built from 15 residues. Unmatched junction bases numbered 6, after V lost 2 bases and J lost 2 bases. From germline, CDR1 is KGHSH and CDR2 LQKENI. This chain's CDR3 is CASSPNGGSTYEQYF. DNA of the CDR3: TGTGCCAGCTCACCAAACGGGGGGTCCACCTACGAGCAGTACTTC. Together with reference TRBV18 and TRBJ2-7, the CDR3 gives the full variable domain: NAGVMQNPRHLVRRRGQEARLRCSPMKGHSHVYWYRQLPEEGLKFMVYLQKENIIDESGMPKERFSAEFPKEGPSILRIQQVVRGDSAAYFCASSPNGGSTYEQYFGPGTRLTVT.

The chain has TRBV7-3 and TRBJ2-1, with 7 bases lining up with TRBD1. CDR3 size: 14 residues. The V segment lost 6 bases and the J segment 0 bases; nucleotides outside the gene matches: 2. Germline V gene sequence: CDR1 SGHTA, CDR2 FQGTGA. CDR3 region: CASRGDSSYNEQFF. For the CDR3, the DNA is TGTGCCAGCAGGGGGGACAGCTCCTACAATGAGCAGTTCTTC.

This chain links TRBV4-3 with TRBJ2-7; 7 bases are a match to TRBD2. Germline V gene lookup returns CDR1 LGHNA and CDR2 YSLEER. This CDR3 contains 14 residues. After removal of 1 base from V and 6 bases from J, the junction contained 6 bases not matched to a gene. The chain's CDR3 is CASSQGGREGEQYF. The CDR3 DNA reads TGCGCCAGCAGCCAAGGCGGCAGGGAGGGCGAGCAGTACTTC.

The gene calls are TRBV11-2 and TRBJ1-1; possible D gene TRBD1, 6 bases. This CDR3 region has 14 residues. V was pared by 3 bases and J by 4 bases, with 12 bases between. Germline assignment: CDR1 SGHAT and CDR2 FQNNGV. The CDR3, as DNA: TGTGCCAGCAGCTTCAACAGGGCTGGCACTGAAGCTTTCTTT. It translates to CASSFNRAGTEAFF.